The 8 T cell receptor beta chains below come from one sample, sequenced in a study of T-cell memory formation after mild COVID-19. TCRdb reanalysed the 5' RACE reads using MiXCR and keeps one entry per CDR3 protein. The sample has about 390,000 distinct CDR3 sequences, under 25% seen once. The specimen sequenced was PBMCs or a T cell subset sorted from them (not recorded which). The receptors originated from an adult woman who had mild COVID-19 (a few samples of this study predate the infection). Cell type and time point are not known.

The sample holds a few counts of this clonotype. The rearrangement links TRBV4-1 to TRBJ1-1; D is possibly TRBD1 (5 bases). This CDR3 is 15 amino acids long. Trimming pared 2 bases from V and 11 bases from J, leaving 21 bases between. Germline V gene sequence: CDR1 MGHRA, CDR2 YSYEKL. The CDR3 sequence is CASSQYPDSNRFAFF. Written as DNA, the CDR3 is TGCGCCAGCAGCCAATATCCCGACAGTAACCGGTTCGCTTTCTTT.

There are a few counts of this clonotype. CDR3 sequence reads: CASTLDSLNTEAFF. CDR3 nucleotides: TGCGCCAGCACCCTGGACAGCCTGAACACTGAAGCTTTCTTT. The rearrangement uses TRBV5-1 and TRBJ1-1, with TRBD1 as a possible D gene (6 bases). This CDR3 spans 14 amino acids. V dropped 6 bases and J dropped 0 bases, with 12 bases sitting between them. Germline values: CDR1 SGHRS, CDR2 YFSETQ.

The genes are TRBV5-1 and TRBJ2-3; TRBD2 matches at 14 bases. The CDR3 spans 17 residues. Trimming at V came to 1 base and at J to 3 bases, leaving 4 bases not matched to a gene. Germline V gives CDR1 SGHRS, CDR2 YFSETQ. CDR3 residues: CASSLMTSGGATDTQYF. As DNA, the CDR3 is TGCGCCAGCAGCTTGATGACTAGCGGGGGGGCAACAGATACGCAGTATTTT.

V usage is TRBV20-1 and J usage is TRBJ1-5; D may be TRBD1 (5 bases). Germline lookup yields CDR1 DFQATT and CDR2 SNEGSKA (reference sequence). The CDR3 runs 15 residues. Trimming took 2 bases from V and 2 from J, leaving 13 bases between them. CDR3 residues: CSARRGRGGNQPQHF. CDR3 DNA sequence: TGCAGTGCTAGACGGGGAAGGGGTGGCAATCAGCCCCAGCATTTT.

This clonotype has just a few counts. The chain uses TRBV4-1 and TRBJ2-1, with D possibly matching TRBD1 (5 bases). The germline V gene encodes CDR1 MGHRA and CDR2 YSYEKL. The CDR3 is 15 residues long. Trimming shortened V by 0 bases and J by 2 bases, and 8 bases separated the two germline ends. CDR3 in DNA: TGCGCCAGCAGCCAAGATGGGGCAGCCTACAATGAGCAGTTCTTC. Amino acid sequence: CASSQDGAAYNEQFF.

This clonotype was counted a few times. CDR3 region: CASSSGDWREQYF. Here the CDR3 DNA reads TGTGCCAGCAGTTCGGGGGACTGGAGGGAGCAGTACTTC. The rearrangement uses TRBV6-5 and TRBJ2-7; maybe TRBD2 (6 bases). The CDR3 spans 13 residues. The germline CDR1 and CDR2 sequences are MNHEY and SVGAGI. Trimming removed 4 bases from V and 7 bases from J, with 14 bases in between.

The V gene is TRBV19, the J gene TRBJ2-3; TRBD1 matches at 7 bases. Trimming at V came to 9 bases and at J to 2 bases, leaving 8 bases not matched to a gene. The CDR3 sequence is 14 residues long. Germline V lookup: CDR1 LNHDA, CDR2 SQIVND (reference sequence). CDR3 sequence: CASQRTGDTDTQYF. For the CDR3, the DNA is TGTGCCAGCCAGCGAACAGGGGACACAGATACGCAGTATTTT.

This clonotype has more than one count but fewer than ten. This chain connects TRBV9 to TRBJ2-3, with 13 bases lining up with TRBD2. V lost 3 bases and J lost 6; bases outside the gene matches: 7. The germline V gene encodes CDR1 SGDLS and CDR2 YYNGEE. The CDR3 runs 16 residues. CDR3 protein: CASSDYPGLAGDTQYF. The DNA for the CDR3 is TGTGCCAGCAGCGATTATCCGGGACTAGCGGGGGATACGCAGTATTTT.